This is a list of T cell receptor beta chains from one sample in a study of blood T cell repertoires in COVID-19. Profiling relied on immunoSEQ multiplex PCR, and the TCRdb table lists in-frame clones only, not all of them. Among about 110,000 clones listed, roughly 88% were seen once. The sample was peripheral blood. The receptors come from a man aged 45-60 years with active or convalescent COVID-19. Each CDR3 is given with its conserved first and last residue. The D gene is left open where the match is weak. Some rows have no size entry. The others give once, few or many, or a class for an expanded clone.

TGCGCCAGCAGCTTTGGAGCGGGAGCGAGTGAGCAGTTCTTC CASSFGAGASEQFF NA TRBJ2-1 TRBV5-1 TRBD2
TGTGCCAGCAGCCAAGATCTAGGGGGTGAGCAGTACTTC CASSQDLGGEQYF NA TRBJ2-7 TRBV3-1/TRBV3-2 NA
TGTGCCAGCAGCTTGTCCCCCACAGGGATTACCTACAGGGATGAGCAGTTCTTC CASSLSPTGITYRDEQFF NA TRBJ2-1 TRBV5-5 NA
TGTGCCACCGAGGGAGGGCGTTCAGGTAGCAGGTTCCCTAATGAGCAGTTCTTC CATEGGRSGSRFPNEQFF NA TRBJ2-1 TRBV3-1/TRBV3-2 TRBD2
TGTGCCAGCAGCTTGCCTGATACTGAGACCCAGTACTTC CASSLPDTETQYF NA TRBJ2-5 TRBV5-5 NA
TGTGCCTGGAGTGTGGGCGGGAGCTCTAGGGAGCAGTACTTC CAWSVGGSSREQYF NA TRBJ2-7 TRBV30 TRBD2
TGTGCCAGCAGTGCAGGGGAGAGCTATGGCTACACCTTC CASSAGESYGYTF NA TRBJ1-2 TRBV28 NA
TGTGCCAGCAGCAAAGGGGGCGGGACAAGCTACACCTTC CASSKGGGTSYTF NA TRBJ1-2 TRBV28 TRBD1
TGTGCCAGTAGACCCAGGGGGCTATTCGCTGGCGAGCAGTACTTC CASRPRGLFAGEQYF once TRBJ2-7 TRBV19 TRBD1
TGTGCCATCAGTGAAAAGGCGGGGGGGCGCTTAGGTGAGCAGTTCTTC CAISEKAGGRLGEQFF NA TRBJ2-1 TRBV10-3 TRBD2
TGTGCCAGCAGCCAACGGACAGGGTCCGGGGAGACCCAGTACTTC CASSQRTGSGETQYF NA TRBJ2-5 TRBV3-1/TRBV3-2 TRBD1
TGTGCCTGGAGTCCCCACAGGGGCCTCGCAGATACGCAGTATTTT CAWSPHRGLADTQYF NA TRBJ2-3 TRBV30 TRBD1
TGTGCCAGCAGGCCCGCAGGGGGCGATGGCTACACCTTC CASRPAGGDGYTF NA TRBJ1-2 TRBV28 TRBD1
TGTGCCAGCAGGACGACAAGCCGCGAGCGGGGCTACACCTTC CASRTTSRERGYTF NA TRBJ1-2 TRBV6-5 NA
TGTGCCGGCCGGACTGGAAGCACAGATACGCAGTATTTT CAGRTGSTDTQYF NA TRBJ2-3 TRBV6-5 NA
TGTGCCAGCAGCTTAGGCCAGGATGTCACCGGGGAGCTGTTTTTT CASSLGQDVTGELFF NA TRBJ2-2 TRBV7-6 NA
TGTGCCAGTAGTATAGGTAGACCGGACAGAAGAGAAAAACTGTTTTTT CASSIGRPDRREKLFF NA TRBJ1-4 TRBV19 NA
TGTGCCAGCAGCGTAGGGAGTGTTGCAGGGTTCTACGAGCAGTACTTC CASSVGSVAGFYEQYF NA TRBJ2-7 TRBV9 NA
TGTGCCAGCAGCTTAGATGCGAATAGCAATCAGCCCCAGCATTTT CASSLDANSNQPQHF NA TRBJ1-5 TRBV7-2 NA
TGTGCCAGCAGCTTGTGGGGAGTGTCCGGGACAGGGAATGACGAGCAGTACTTC CASSLWGVSGTGNDEQYF once TRBJ2-7 TRBV5-6 TRBD1
TGCGCCAGCAGCCACACCCAAGGTTTGACTAGCAGGAAAGGGGGCGAGCAGTACTTC CASSHTQGLTSRKGGEQYF NA TRBJ2-7 TRBV4-1 NA
TGTGCCAGCAGTTTCTCCGGGAACTACAATGAGCAGTTCTTC CASSFSGNYNEQFF NA TRBJ2-1 TRBV27 NA
TGCGCCAGCAGCTTGGCGGACATATTGGACACTGAAGCTTTCTTT CASSLADILDTEAFF once TRBJ1-1 TRBV5-1 NA
TGTGCCAGCAGTAATCAAGTCGGGGTTGAAGCTTTCTTT CASSNQVGVEAFF NA TRBJ1-1 TRBV28 NA
TGTGCCAGCAGTGGGCAGGACAGAGAGACCCAGTACTTC CASSGQDRETQYF NA TRBJ2-5 TRBV27 NA
TGTGCCAGCAGCCCCTCTGAGACCGGGGAGCTGTTTTTT CASSPSETGELFF NA TRBJ2-2 TRBV3-1/TRBV3-2 NA
TGTGCCAGTAGACCCGGACAGGGGATCTACGAGCAGTACTTC CASRPGQGIYEQYF NA TRBJ2-7 TRBV19 TRBD1
TGTGCCAGTACCCAGGCCGGACAGGGCGGGGATCAGCCCCAGCATTTT CASTQAGQGGDQPQHF once TRBJ1-5 TRBV19 TRBD1
TGTGCCACCAGCCTACCGGGACTAGCGGGAGGCGAGCAGTACTTC CATSLPGLAGGEQYF NA TRBJ2-7 TRBV15 TRBD2
TGTGCCAGCAGCGAAGTAGGACTCTTAAACACCGGGGAGCTGTTTTTT CASSEVGLLNTGELFF NA TRBJ2-2 TRBV4-2 NA
TGTGCCAGCAGCCTCGACTACCGTTCGTACGAGCAGTACTTC CASSLDYRSYEQYF once TRBJ2-7 TRBV6-5 NA
TGTGCCAGCAGTTTACTTGAGACAGGAGACTACACCTTC CASSLLETGDYTF NA TRBJ1-2 TRBV28 NA
TGTGCCACCAGTGATCCCGGGACAGGTGATGAGCAGTTCTTC CATSDPGTGDEQFF NA TRBJ2-1 TRBV24-1 TRBD1
TGTGCCAGCAGTTCGCCGCCGGGACTAGCGGGAGGGACAGATACGCAGTATTTT CASSSPPGLAGGTDTQYF NA TRBJ2-3 TRBV27 TRBD2
TGTGCCAGCAGCCCGGAGGGAAGGGCTGAAGCTTTCTTT CASSPEGRAEAFF NA TRBJ1-1 TRBV7-9 NA
TGCGCCAGCAGCTTGCAGGGGGTTGGAACTGAAGCTTTCTTT CASSLQGVGTEAFF NA TRBJ1-1 TRBV5-1 TRBD1
TGTGCCAGCAGCGCGGGGGATATGGAACGCTACACCTTC CASSAGDMERYTF NA TRBJ1-2 TRBV9 NA
TGTGCCAGCAGCCTCGGGACAAACAATGAAAAACTGTTTTTT CASSLGTNNEKLFF NA TRBJ1-4 TRBV6-2/TRBV6-3 NA
TGTGCCAGCAGTTATATCATCGGTTCGTGGGAGCAGTACTTC CASSYIIGSWEQYF NA TRBJ2-7 TRBV6-5 NA
TGTGCCAGCAGCCCGACTAGTCGGCGAGAGACCCAGTACTTC CASSPTSRRETQYF NA TRBJ2-5 TRBV3-1/TRBV3-2 NA
TGCAGTGGGCTCACAGATACGCAGTATTTT CSGLTDTQYF NA TRBJ2-3 TRBV29-1 NA
TGTGCCAGCAGCTACAAGCCCGGGACAGGGGGCCGGAATGAGCAGTTCTTC CASSYKPGTGGRNEQFF NA TRBJ2-1 TRBV13 TRBD1
TGTGCCAGCAGTATCAGCACCGGGGAGCTGTTTTTT CASSISTGELFF NA TRBJ2-2 TRBV7-9 NA
TGTGCCGGGACTCACTATCCCCAAGAGACCCAGTACTTC CAGTHYPQETQYF NA TRBJ2-5 TRBV30 NA
TGCAGCGTTGCCAACAGGCTCTCCTACAATGAGCAGTTCTTC CSVANRLSYNEQFF NA TRBJ2-1 TRBV29-1 NA
TGTGCCAGCAGCTTAGGGGGAGATGGGACCCAGTACTTC CASSLGGDGTQYF NA TRBJ2-5 TRBV5-5 NA
TGTGCCAGCAGTTTCGGTAGTAAATCGGAGCAGTACTTC CASSFGSKSEQYF NA TRBJ2-7 TRBV12-3/TRBV12-4 NA
TGTGCCAGCAGTTGGGACAGGGAAGGGGGTTACAATGAGCAGTTCTTC CASSWDREGGYNEQFF NA TRBJ2-1 TRBV27 TRBD1
TGTGCCAGCAGCCGACAGAGGGAGACCCAGTACTTC CASSRQRETQYF NA TRBJ2-5 TRBV7-2 NA
TGTGCCAGCACAGACAGAGCCTCCTCTGGAAACACCATATATTTT CASTDRASSGNTIYF NA TRBJ1-3 TRBV6-5 NA
TGTGCCAGCAGGGGTTTGAGGGGGCCCTACGAGCAGTACTTC CASRGLRGPYEQYF NA TRBJ2-7 TRBV2 TRBD1
TGTGCCAGCAGCTTGGTAGGGACTTCCTACGAGCAGTACTTC CASSLVGTSYEQYF NA TRBJ2-7 TRBV5-4 NA